This T cell receptor (beta chain) originates from a study of blood T cells in healthy people across ages. PCR was performed a second time for about 6 to 11 cycles using a sample-barcoded 5' primer and a J-beta primer mix. A single record per CDR3 protein comes from TCRdb applying MiXCR to the 5' RACE reads. The sample includes over 1,300,000 distinct CDR3 sequences, 55% to 75% seen only once; the top ten take about 6.3%. The CDR3 is 11 residues long. Germline CDR1 is MDHEN and CDR2 is SYDVKM. Notes on this clonotype: A junction boundary mismatches the germline segment, possibly from a read error.

This clonotype originated in a man aged 18-30 years in good health. V usage is TRBV28 and J usage is TRBJ1-2, with no clear D. Sequences were obtained from blood. The CDR3 sequence is CASRFSYGYTF. The CDR3 DNA is TGTGCCAGCCGTTTCAGCTATGGCTACACCTTC.